What follows are 19 T cell receptor beta chains derived from one specimen sequenced in a study of control samples from healthy donors and cancer patients. Using immunoSEQ multiplex PCR, the repertoire was profiled, and TCRdb retains in-frame clones only, with some absent. The sample consists of 120,000 to 150,000 clones, approximately 94% of them appearing once. The sequencing sample was made of blood. These receptors all come from a middle-aged man in good health.

This rearrangement joins TRBV28 to TRBJ1-5; 8 bases fit TRBD1. Germline trimming cut 6 bases from V and 3 bases from J; bases unmatched to any gene: 7. The CDR3 has 15 residues. CDR1 MDHEN and CDR2 SYDVKM come from the germline V gene. The CDR3, as DNA: TGTGCCAGCAGACAGGGGGTTTACGACAATCAGCCCCAGCATTTT. Residues: CASRQGVYDNQPQHF.

The J gene is TRBJ2-3, the V gene TRBV14; D is perhaps TRBD1 (5 bases). Germline lookup yields CDR1 SGHDN and CDR2 FVKESK. Trimming removed 0 bases at V and 1 base at J, with 11 bases between. This CDR3 spans 16 amino acids. CDR3 nucleotides: TGTGCCAGCAGCCAAGATCAGGGAAGGGGCACAGATACGCAGTATTTT. This gives the protein CASSQDQGRGTDTQYF.

The CDR3 is CASSLSLAGGRNTGELFF. Written as DNA, the CDR3 is TGTGCCAGCAGCTTAAGTCTAGCGGGAGGCCGGAACACCGGGGAGCTGTTTTTT. The chain is built from TRBV5-6 and TRBJ2-2; 11 bases match TRBD2. The germline CDR1 and CDR2 sequences are SGHDT and YYEEEE. This CDR3 spans 18 amino acids. Trimming took 2 bases from V and 1 from J; bases not matched to a gene: 7.

This clone was counted a single time. The chain is built from TRBV25-1 and TRBJ2-1; TRBD2 might be the D (6 bases). Trimming removed 8 bases from V and 2 bases from J, with 10 bases in between. The CDR3 has 13 residues. The germline V gene encodes CDR1 MGHDK and CDR2 SYGVNS. In DNA, the CDR3 is TGTGCCAGCGGATCGGGGGCCTACAATGAGCAGTTCTTC. Residues: CASGSGAYNEQFF. Full variable domain (remainder filled in from reference TRBV25-1 and TRBJ2-1): EADIYQTPRYLVIGTGKKITLECSQTMGHDKMYWYQQDPGMELHLIHYSYGVNSTEKGDLSSESTVSRIRTEHFPLTLESARPSHTSQYLCASGSGAYNEQFFGPGTRLTVL.

This chain joins TRBV5-1 and TRBJ1-6; 7 bases fit TRBD1. The CDR3 is 14 residues long. Germline assignment: CDR1 SGHRS and CDR2 YFSETQ. J lost 9 bases, V lost 4 bases, and 7 bases had no gene match. CDR3 nucleotide sequence: TGCGCCAGCAGCCCTGGACAGGATGTTTCACCCCTCCACTTT. Translated: CASSPGQDVSPLHF.

The V call is TRBV5-1, the J call TRBJ1-5; D not resolved. CDR1 SGHRS and CDR2 YFSETQ come from the germline V gene. The length of the CDR3 is 11 residues. Trimming took 0 bases from V and 16 from J, leaving 11 bases between them. CDR3 bases: TGCGCCAGCAGCTTGGTATGGTACCCACATTTT. Its protein is CASSLVWYPHF.

The chain combines TRBV3-1 (or the pseudogene TRBV3-2) with TRBJ1-2, with D hard to call. V was trimmed by 0 bases and J by 4 bases, leaving 15 bases between them. The CDR3 loop spans 16 amino acids. Germline lookup yields CDR1 LGHDT and CDR2 YNNKEL (reference sequence). CDR3 amino acids: CASSQEAVRASYGYTF. The CDR3 bases are TGTGCCAGCAGCCAAGAAGCCGTGAGGGCAAGCTATGGCTACACCTTC.

J is TRBJ2-3 and V is TRBV7-8, with 7 nucleotides matching TRBD2. Germline V gene data show CDR1 as SGHVS and CDR2 as FQNEAQ. Losses at the gene ends were 5 bases for V and 0 bases for J; bases not matched to a gene: 17. This CDR3 spans 19 amino acids. As DNA, the CDR3 is TGTGCCAGCAGCCTTCCTTCAAGCGGGGTAGACTCAAGCACAGATACGCAGTATTTT. This encodes CASSLPSSGVDSSTDTQYF.

The chain is built from TRBV19 and TRBJ1-1; D unresolved. The CDR3 totals 11 residues. Germline V lookup: CDR1 LNHDA, CDR2 SQIVND (reference sequence). V was shortened by 10 bases and J by 3 bases, with 9 bases between the two germline ends. CDR3 nucleotide sequence: TGTGCCACCTCCGTGTACACTGAAGCTTTCTTT. It specifies CATSVYTEAFF.

The chain links TRBV27 to TRBJ1-5; TRBD1 matches at 10 bases. The length of the CDR3 is 16 residues. Per germline, CDR1 MNHEY and CDR2 SMNVEV (reference sequence). V lost 6 bases, J lost 5 bases, and 10 bases stayed unmatched. As DNA, the CDR3 is TGTGCCAGCAGACACAACATGGGACAGGGGTATCAGCCCCAGCATTTT. Translated, it gives CASRHNMGQGYQPQHF.

The V call is TRBV19, the J call TRBJ1-5, with a weak D call TRBD1 (5 bases). The length of the CDR3 is 13 residues. The V end was cut by 4 bases, the J end by 7 bases, with 11 bases between. CDR1 and CDR2 (germline): LNHDA, SQIVND (reference sequence). CDR3 region: CASSNQGAQPQHF. The CDR3 nucleotides read TGTGCCAGTAGTAACCAGGGAGCCCAGCCCCAGCATTTT.

The chain combines TRBV28 with TRBJ2-1; D assignment may be TRBD1 or TRBD2 (5 bases each). Trimming shortened V by 4 bases and J by 12 bases, and 13 bases separated the two germline ends. The CDR3 sequence is 12 residues long. Germline loops: CDR1 MDHEN, CDR2 SYDVKM. CDR3 sequence (DNA): TGTGCCAGCAGTTCAACCAGGGACCGGCAGTTCTTC. Residues: CASSSTRDRQFF.

The chain is built from TRBV19 and TRBJ1-2; D not certain. From germline, CDR1 is LNHDA and CDR2 SQIVND (reference sequence). Trimming removed 7 bases at V and 8 bases at J, with 17 bases between. CDR3 size: 13 residues. CDR3 amino acids: CASKFRSKRGYTF. The CDR3 DNA is TGTGCCAGTAAATTTCGGTCTAAGAGAGGCTACACCTTC.

The CDR3 here is CASSETGGQREQFF. CDR3 in DNA: TGTGCCAGCAGTGAAACTGGCGGTCAAAGGGAGCAGTTCTTC. The rearrangement uses TRBV6-1 and TRBJ2-1; D call uncertain. CDR1 is MNHNS and CDR2 is SASEGT in the germline V gene. CDR3 length: 14 residues. V dropped 2 bases and J dropped 10 bases, with 15 bases sitting between them.

V is TRBV7-9 and J is TRBJ1-3; 7 bases align to TRBD1. Germline V gene data show CDR1 as SEHNR and CDR2 as FQNEAQ (reference sequence). V was pared by 4 bases and J by 0 bases, with 3 bases of the junction left unmatched. There are 15 residues in the CDR3. CDR3 sequence reads: CASSSTGFSGNTIYF. For the CDR3, the DNA is TGTGCCAGCAGCTCGACAGGGTTCTCTGGAAACACCATATATTTT.

The gene calls are TRBV18 and TRBJ2-2, with D perhaps given as TRBD1 or TRBD2 (6 bases each). Germline V gives CDR1 KGHSH, CDR2 LQKENI. With 3 bases removed from V and 4 bases from J, the gap between germline ends came to 15 bases. The CDR3 sequence is 16 residues long. The chain's CDR3 is CASSPIRGQGTGELFF. CDR3 DNA sequence: TGTGCCAGCTCACCTATCCGGGGGCAAGGCACCGGGGAGCTGTTTTTT.

V gene TRBV10-3 combines with J gene TRBJ2-7; D is ambiguous. This CDR3 region has 13 residues. CDR1 is ENHRY, CDR2 SYGVKD, per germline. The V gene lost 4 bases and the J gene lost 2 bases, with 9 bases spanning the gap. The CDR3 DNA reads as TGTGCCATCAGTGCGGGCGCAGCCTACGAGCAGTACTTC. Protein: CAISAGAAYEQYF.

The chain combines TRBV2 with TRBJ2-1; D possibly matches TRBD1 or TRBD2 (5 bases each). The V gene lost 6 bases and the J gene lost 2 bases, with 11 bases spanning the gap. The CDR3 spans 14 residues. Germline values: CDR1 SNHLY, CDR2 FYNNEI. The CDR3 sequence is CASRGTDPYNEQFF. In DNA, the CDR3 is TGTGCCAGCAGGGGGACCGATCCCTACAATGAGCAGTTCTTC.

V usage is TRBV9 and J usage is TRBJ2-3; TRBD1 or TRBD2 may be the D gene (6 bases each). Germline V gene data show CDR1 as SGDLS and CDR2 as YYNGEE. The CDR3 totals 14 residues. The V gene lost 6 bases and the J gene lost 2 bases, with 13 bases spanning the gap. CDR3 in DNA: TGTGCCAGCAACGGGGGCCCAAACACAGATACGCAGTATTTT. Translation gives CASNGGPNTDTQYF.